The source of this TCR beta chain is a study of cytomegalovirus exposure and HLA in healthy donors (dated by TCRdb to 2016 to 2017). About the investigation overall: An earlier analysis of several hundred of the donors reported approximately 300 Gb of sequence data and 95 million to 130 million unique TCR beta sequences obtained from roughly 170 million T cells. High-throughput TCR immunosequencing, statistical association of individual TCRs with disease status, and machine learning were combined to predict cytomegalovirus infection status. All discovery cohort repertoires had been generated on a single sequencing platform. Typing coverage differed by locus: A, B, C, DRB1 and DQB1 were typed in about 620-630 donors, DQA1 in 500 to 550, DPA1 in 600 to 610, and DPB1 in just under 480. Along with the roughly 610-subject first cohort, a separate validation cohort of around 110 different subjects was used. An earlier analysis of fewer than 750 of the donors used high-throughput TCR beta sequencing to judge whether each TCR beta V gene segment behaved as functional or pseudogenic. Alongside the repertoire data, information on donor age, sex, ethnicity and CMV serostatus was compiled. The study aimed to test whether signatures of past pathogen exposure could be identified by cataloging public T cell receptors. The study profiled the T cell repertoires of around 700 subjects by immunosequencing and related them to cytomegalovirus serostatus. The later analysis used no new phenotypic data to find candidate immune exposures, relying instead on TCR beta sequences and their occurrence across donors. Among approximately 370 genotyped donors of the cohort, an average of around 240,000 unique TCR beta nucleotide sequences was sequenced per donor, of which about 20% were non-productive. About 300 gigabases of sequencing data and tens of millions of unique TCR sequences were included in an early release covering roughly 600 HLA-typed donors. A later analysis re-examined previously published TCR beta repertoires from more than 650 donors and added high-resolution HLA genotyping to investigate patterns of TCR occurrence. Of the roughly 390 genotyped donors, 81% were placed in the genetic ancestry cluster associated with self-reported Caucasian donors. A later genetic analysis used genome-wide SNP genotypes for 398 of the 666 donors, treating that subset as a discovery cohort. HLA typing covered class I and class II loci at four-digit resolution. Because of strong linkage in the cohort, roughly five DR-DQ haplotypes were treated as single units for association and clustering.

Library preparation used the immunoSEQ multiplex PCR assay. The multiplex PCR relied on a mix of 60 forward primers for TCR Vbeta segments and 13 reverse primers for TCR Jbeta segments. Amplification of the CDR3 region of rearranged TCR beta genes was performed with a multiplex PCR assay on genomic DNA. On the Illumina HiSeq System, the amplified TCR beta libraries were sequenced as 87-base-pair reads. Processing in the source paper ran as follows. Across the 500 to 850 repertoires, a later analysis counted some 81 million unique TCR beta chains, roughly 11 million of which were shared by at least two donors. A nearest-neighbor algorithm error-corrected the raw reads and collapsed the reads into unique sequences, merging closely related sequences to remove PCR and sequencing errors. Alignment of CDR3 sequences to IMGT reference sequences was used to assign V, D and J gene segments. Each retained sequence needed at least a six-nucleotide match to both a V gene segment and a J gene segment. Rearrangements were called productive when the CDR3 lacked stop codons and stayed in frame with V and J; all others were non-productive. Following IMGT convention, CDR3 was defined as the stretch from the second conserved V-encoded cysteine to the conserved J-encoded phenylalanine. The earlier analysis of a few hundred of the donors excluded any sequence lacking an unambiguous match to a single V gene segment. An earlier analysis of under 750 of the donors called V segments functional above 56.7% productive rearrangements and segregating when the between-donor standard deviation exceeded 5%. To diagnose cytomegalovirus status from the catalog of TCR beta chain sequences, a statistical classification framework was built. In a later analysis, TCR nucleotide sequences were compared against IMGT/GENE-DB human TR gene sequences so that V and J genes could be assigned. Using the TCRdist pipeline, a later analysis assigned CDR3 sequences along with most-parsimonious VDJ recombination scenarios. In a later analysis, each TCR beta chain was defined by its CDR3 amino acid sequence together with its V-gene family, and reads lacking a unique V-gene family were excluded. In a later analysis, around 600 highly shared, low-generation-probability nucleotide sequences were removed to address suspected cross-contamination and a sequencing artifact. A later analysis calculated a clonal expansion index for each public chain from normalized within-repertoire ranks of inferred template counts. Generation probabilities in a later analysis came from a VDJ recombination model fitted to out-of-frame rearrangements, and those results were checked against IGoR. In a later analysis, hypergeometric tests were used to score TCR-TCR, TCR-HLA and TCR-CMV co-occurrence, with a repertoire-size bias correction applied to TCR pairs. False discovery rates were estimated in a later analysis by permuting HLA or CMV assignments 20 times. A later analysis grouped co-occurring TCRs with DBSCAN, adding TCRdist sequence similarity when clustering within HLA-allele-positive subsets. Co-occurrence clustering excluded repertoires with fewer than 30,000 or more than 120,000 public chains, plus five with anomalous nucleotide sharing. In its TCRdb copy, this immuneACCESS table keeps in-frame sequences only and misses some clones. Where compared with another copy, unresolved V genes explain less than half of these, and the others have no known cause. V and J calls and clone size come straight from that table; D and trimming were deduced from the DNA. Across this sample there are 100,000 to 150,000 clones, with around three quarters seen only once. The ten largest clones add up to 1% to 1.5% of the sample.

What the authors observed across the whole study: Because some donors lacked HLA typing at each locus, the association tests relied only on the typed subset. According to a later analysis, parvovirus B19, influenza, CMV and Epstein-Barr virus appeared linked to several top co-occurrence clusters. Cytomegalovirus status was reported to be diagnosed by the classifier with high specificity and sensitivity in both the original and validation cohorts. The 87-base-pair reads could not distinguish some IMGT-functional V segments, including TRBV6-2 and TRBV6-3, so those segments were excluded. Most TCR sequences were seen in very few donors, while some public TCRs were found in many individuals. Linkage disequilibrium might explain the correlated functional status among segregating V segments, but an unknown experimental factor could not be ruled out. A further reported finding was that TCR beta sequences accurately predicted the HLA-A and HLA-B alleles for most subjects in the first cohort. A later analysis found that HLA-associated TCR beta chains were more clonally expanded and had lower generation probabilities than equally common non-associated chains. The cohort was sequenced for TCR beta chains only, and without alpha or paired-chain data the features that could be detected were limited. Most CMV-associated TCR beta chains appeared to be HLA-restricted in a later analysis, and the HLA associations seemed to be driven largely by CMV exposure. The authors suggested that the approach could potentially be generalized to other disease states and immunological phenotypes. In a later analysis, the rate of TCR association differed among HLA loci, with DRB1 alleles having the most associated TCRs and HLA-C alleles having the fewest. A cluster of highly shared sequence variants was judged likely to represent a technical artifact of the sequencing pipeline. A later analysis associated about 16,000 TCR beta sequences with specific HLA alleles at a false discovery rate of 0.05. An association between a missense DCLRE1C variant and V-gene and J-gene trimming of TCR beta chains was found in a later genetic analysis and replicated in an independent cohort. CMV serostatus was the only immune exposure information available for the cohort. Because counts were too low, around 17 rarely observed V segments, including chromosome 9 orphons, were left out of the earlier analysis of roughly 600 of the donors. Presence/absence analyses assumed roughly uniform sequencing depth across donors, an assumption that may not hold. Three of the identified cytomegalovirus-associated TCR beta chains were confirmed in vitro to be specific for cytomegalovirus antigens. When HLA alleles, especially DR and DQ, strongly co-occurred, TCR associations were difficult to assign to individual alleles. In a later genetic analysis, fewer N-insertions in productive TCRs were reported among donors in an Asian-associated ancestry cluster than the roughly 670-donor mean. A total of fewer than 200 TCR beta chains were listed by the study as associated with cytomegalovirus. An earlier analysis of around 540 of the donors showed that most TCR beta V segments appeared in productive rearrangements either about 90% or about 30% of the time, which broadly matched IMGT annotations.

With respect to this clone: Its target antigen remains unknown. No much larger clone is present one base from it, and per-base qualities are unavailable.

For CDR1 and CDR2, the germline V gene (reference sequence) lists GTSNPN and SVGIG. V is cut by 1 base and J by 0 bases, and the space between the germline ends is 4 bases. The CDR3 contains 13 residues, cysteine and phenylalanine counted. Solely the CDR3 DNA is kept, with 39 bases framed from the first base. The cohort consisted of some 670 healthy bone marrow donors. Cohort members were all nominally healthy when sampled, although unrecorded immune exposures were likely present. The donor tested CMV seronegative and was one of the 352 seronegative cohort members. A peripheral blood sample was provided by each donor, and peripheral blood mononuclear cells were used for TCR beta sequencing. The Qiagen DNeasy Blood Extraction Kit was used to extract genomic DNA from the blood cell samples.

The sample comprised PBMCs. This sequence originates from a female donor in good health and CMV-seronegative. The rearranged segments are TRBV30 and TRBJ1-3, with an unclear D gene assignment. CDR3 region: CAWSEYSGNTIYF. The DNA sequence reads TGTGCCTGGAGTGAATACTCTGGAAACACCATATATTTT.